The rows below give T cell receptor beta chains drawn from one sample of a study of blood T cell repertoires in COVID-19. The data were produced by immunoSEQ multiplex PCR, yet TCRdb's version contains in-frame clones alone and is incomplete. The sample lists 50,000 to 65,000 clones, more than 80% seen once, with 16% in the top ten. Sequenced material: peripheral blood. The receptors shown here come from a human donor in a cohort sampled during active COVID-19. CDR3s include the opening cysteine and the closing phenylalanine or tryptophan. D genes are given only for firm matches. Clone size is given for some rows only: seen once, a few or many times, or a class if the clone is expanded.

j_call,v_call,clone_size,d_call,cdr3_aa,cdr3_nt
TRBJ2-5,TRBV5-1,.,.,CASSSTGRGRETQYF,TGCGCCAGCAGCTCTACGGGCAGGGGTCGAGAGACCCAGTACTTC
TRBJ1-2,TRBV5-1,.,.,CASSLWAGLSDGYTF,TGCGCCAGCAGCTTGTGGGCGGGTCTCAGCGATGGCTACACCTTC
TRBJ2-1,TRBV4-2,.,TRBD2,CASSQDPAGGDEQFF,TGTGCCAGCAGCCAAGACCCAGCGGGAGGAGACGAGCAGTTCTTC
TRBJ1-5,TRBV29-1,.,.,CSVAPTGNQPQHF,TGCAGCGTTGCCCCTACAGGGAATCAGCCCCAGCATTTT
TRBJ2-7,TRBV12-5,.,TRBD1,CASASMTGAYYEQYF,TGTGCTAGTGCCTCGATGACAGGGGCGTACTACGAGCAGTACTTC
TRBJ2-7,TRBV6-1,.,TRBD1,CASSEVGTGGLRSYEQYF,TGTGCCAGCAGTGAAGTTGGGACAGGGGGGTTAAGATCCTACGAGCAGTACTTC
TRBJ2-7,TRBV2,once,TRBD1,CASSTGTGFYEQYF,TGTGCCAGCAGTACCGGGACAGGGTTCTACGAGCAGTACTTC
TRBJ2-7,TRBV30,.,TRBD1,CAWSSGGEQYF,TGTGCCTGGAGTTCAGGGGGCGAGCAGTACTTC
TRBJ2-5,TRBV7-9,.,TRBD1,CASSRDRGRETQYF,TGTGCCAGCAGCAGGGACAGGGGCAGGGAGACCCAGTACTTC
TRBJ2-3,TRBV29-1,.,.,CSVESRADASRDTQYF,TGCAGCGTTGAATCCCGGGCCGATGCTAGCAGGGATACGCAGTATTTT
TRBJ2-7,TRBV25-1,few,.,CASSELGGRQGDEQYF,TGTGCCAGCAGTGAATTGGGAGGCAGACAGGGTGACGAGCAGTACTTC
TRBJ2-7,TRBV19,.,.,CASSNDLVGRQYF,TGTGCCAGTAGTAACGACCTCGTCGGGAGGCAGTACTTC
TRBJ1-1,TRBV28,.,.,CASLFATDVVKAFF,TGTGCCAGTCTATTTGCGACAGACGTGGTTAAAGCTTTCTTT
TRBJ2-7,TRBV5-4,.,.,CASSLAKTGSYEQYF,TGTGCCAGCAGCTTGGCCAAGACAGGATCCTACGAGCAGTACTTC
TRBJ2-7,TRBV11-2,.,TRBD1,CASSLQGENSYEQYF,TGTGCCAGCAGCTTACAGGGGGAGAACTCCTACGAGCAGTACTTC
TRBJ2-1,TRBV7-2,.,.,CASSLALVGGNYNEQFF,TGTGCCAGCAGCTTAGCCCTAGTCGGAGGCAACTACAATGAGCAGTTCTTC
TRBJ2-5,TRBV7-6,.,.,CASSLGFVGGGGDQETQYF,TGTGCCAGCAGCTTAGGTTTTGTCGGCGGGGGCGGTGACCAAGAGACCCAGTACTTC
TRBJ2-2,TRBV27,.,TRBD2,CASSLWVAGVSGELFF,TGTGCCAGCAGTTTATGGGTAGCGGGAGTGTCCGGGGAGCTGTTTTTT
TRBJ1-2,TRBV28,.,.,CASSSAGEGINYGYTF,TGTGCCAGCAGTTCCGCGGGGGAGGGGATAAACTATGGCTACACCTTC
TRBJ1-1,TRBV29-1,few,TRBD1,CSVERDRGVEAFF,TGCAGCGTTGAAAGGGACAGGGGAGTTGAAGCTTTCTTT
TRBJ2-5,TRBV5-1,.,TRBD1,CASSQGQGQETQYF,TGCGCCAGCAGCCAAGGACAGGGGCAAGAGACCCAGTACTTC
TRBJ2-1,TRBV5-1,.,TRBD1,CASSSRTGAGNEQFF,TGCGCCAGCAGCTCGCGGACAGGGGCTGGGAATGAGCAGTTCTTC
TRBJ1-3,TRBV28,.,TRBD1,CASSLSRGVGNTIYF,TGTGCCAGCAGTTTAAGCAGGGGGGTTGGAAACACCATATATTTT
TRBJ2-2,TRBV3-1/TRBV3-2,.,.,CASSQGLAGELFF,TGTGCCAGCAGCCAAGGACTAGCCGGGGAGCTGTTTTTT
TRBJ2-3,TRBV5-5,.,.,CASRDVKGGTKGDTQYF,TGTGCCAGCAGGGATGTAAAGGGTGGGACAAAAGGAGATACGCAGTATTTT
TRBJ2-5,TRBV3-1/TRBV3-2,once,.,CASSLYRDGETQYF,TGTGCCAGCAGCCTCTACCGCGACGGGGAGACCCAGTACTTC
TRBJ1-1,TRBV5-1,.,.,CASSLEGVSQGEAFF,TGCGCCAGCAGCTTGGAAGGTGTCAGTCAGGGCGAGGCTTTCTTT
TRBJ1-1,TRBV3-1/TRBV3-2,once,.,CASSPPAVTGRNTEAFF,TGTGCCAGCAGCCCCCCCGCAGTCACAGGGCGGAACACTGAAGCTTTCTTT
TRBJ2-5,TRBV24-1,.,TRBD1,CATSDRDSQETQYF,TGTGCCACCAGTGACCGGGACAGCCAAGAGACCCAGTACTTC
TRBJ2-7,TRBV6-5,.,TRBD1,CASSRQGSYEQYF,TGTGCCAGCAGCCGACAGGGGAGCTACGAGCAGTACTTC
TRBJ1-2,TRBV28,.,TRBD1,CASTATGFGYTF,TGTGCCAGCACCGCGACAGGGTTCGGCTACACCTTC
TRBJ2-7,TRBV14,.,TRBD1,CASSPRTGGSEQYF,TGTGCCAGCAGCCCCCGGACAGGGGGAAGCGAGCAGTACTTC
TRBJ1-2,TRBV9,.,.,CASSVQGSYGYTF,TGTGCCAGCAGCGTACAGGGATCCTATGGCTACACCTTC
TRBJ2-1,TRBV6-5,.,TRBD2,CASSLTTSGSNEQFF,TGTGCCAGCAGTCTAACCACTAGCGGGAGTAATGAGCAGTTCTTC
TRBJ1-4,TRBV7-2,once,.,CASSLEFSRGKLFF,TGTGCCAGCAGCTTAGAGTTCTCTCGGGGAAAACTGTTTTTT
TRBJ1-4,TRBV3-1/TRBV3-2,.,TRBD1,CASRNRGEKLFF,TGTGCCAGCAGAAACAGGGGTGAAAAACTGTTTTTT
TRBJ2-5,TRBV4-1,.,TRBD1,CASSQGTGLQETQYF,TGCGCCAGCAGCCAAGGGACAGGCCTGCAAGAGACCCAGTACTTC
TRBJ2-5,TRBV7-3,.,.,CASSLGTQETQYF,TGTGCCAGCAGCCTAGGGACTCAAGAGACCCAGTACTTC
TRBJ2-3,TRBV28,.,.,CASSLATATDTQYF,TGTGCCAGCAGTCTGGCGACAGCCACAGATACGCAGTATTTT
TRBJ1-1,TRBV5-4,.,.,CASSFSSGITEAFF,TGTGCCAGCAGTTTTTCCTCAGGGATTACTGAAGCTTTCTTT